The source of this TCR beta chain is a study of blood T cells in healthy people across ages. Study information: Template switching caught about one barcoded beta molecule for each two T cells. Study results and limitations: Researchers deemed the diversity estimates from one million T cells underestimates. Diversity was higher, and naive CD4+ cells more numerous, in long-lived donors than in aged donors.

Primed by a sample-barcoded 5' primer and a J-beta primer mix, a second PCR proceeded for roughly 7 to 12 cycles. TCRdb reprocessed the 5' RACE reads with MiXCR, giving one entry per CDR3 protein. The sample lists roughly 1,500,000 distinct CDR3 sequences; 30% to 40% were seen once. V lost 7 bases and J lost 6; bases outside the gene matches: 13. Germline CDR1 is GTSNPN and CDR2 is SVGIG (reference sequence). The CDR3 consists of 15 residues. Of note for this clonotype: Its cognate antigen is unknown.

The sequencing sample was made of blood. The sequence came from a woman in her 30s in good health. This chain uses TRBV30 with TRBJ2-1, with 9 positions matching TRBD1. CDR3 residues: CASSQRDREGNEQFF. CDR3 DNA: TGTGCCTCAAGTCAGAGGGACAGGGAGGGCAATGAGCAGTTCTTC.